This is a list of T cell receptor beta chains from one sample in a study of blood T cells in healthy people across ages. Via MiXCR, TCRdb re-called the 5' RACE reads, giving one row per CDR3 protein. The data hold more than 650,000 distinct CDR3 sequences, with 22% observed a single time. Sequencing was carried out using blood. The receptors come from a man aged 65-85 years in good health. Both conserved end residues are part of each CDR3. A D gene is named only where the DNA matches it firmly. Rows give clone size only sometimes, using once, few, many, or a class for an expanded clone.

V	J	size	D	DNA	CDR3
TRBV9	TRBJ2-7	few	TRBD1	TGTGCCAGCAGCGTAGCGACAGGGGCCGCCTACGAGCAGTACTTC	CASSVATGAAYEQYF
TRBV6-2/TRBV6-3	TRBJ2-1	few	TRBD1	TGTGCCAGCAGTTATATGGACAGGGGAGTGTCTGAGCAGTTCTTC	CASSYMDRGVSEQFF
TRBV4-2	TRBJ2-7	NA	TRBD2	TGTGCCAGCAGCCAAGTAAGCGGGAGCTTCTCCTACGAGCAGTACTTC	CASSQVSGSFSYEQYF
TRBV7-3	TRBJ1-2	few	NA	TGTGCCAGCAGCCCATCTACATCGAGACAACTCTATGGCTACACCTTC	CASSPSTSRQLYGYTF
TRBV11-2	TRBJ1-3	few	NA	TGTGCCAGCAGCTTAGATGGTGGGACACCGTCTGGAAACACCATATATTTT	CASSLDGGTPSGNTIYF
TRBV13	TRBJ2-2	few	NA	TGTGCCAGCAGGGCCAGCGGGAACACCGGGGAGCTGTTTTTT	CASRASGNTGELFF
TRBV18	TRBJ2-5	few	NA	TGTGCCAGCTCACTAATGCAGGAGACCCAGTACTTC	CASSLMQETQYF
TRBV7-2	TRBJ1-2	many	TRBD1	TGTGCCAGCAGCCACGGACAGGGCTATGGCTACACCTTC	CASSHGQGYGYTF
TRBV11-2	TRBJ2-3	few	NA	TGTGCCAGCAGCTTATGGACAGATGCGCAGTATTTT	CASSLWTDAQYF
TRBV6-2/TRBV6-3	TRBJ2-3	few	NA	TGTGCCAGCAGTTACGAGGCAGGGAGCACAGATACGCAGTATTTT	CASSYEAGSTDTQYF
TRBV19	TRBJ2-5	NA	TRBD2	TGTGCCAGTAGTTCACGGACTAGCGGGAGGGCCGGAGAGACCCAGTACTTC	CASSSRTSGRAGETQYF
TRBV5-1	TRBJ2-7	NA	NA	TGCGCCAGCAGCTCACAGATCCGCGACGAGCAGTACTTC	CASSSQIRDEQYF
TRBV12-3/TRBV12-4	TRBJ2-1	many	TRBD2	TGTGCCAGCAGTGAGACTAGCGGGGTGTGGTATGAGCAGTTCTTC	CASSETSGVWYEQFF
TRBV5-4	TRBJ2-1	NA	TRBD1	TGTGCCAGCAGCTTGGATTCAGGGACGACAGGGGAGCAGTTCTTC	CASSLDSGTTGEQFF
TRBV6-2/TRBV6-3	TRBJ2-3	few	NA	TGTGCCAGCAGTCGCCCGAGGGGACTGGCGCTTAGCACAGATACGCAGTATTTT	CASSRPRGLALSTDTQYF
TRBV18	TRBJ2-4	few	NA	TGTGCCAGCTCACCTCTATCAGTAGCCAAAAACATTCAGTACTTC	CASSPLSVAKNIQYF
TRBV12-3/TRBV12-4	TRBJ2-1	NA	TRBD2	TGTGCCAGCAGACCCGGGACTAGTATAAATGAGCAGTTCTTC	CASRPGTSINEQFF
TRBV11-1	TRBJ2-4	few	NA	TGTGCCAGCTCACCCAGGCCAGGGGAAGCCAAAAACATTCAGTACTTC	CASSPRPGEAKNIQYF
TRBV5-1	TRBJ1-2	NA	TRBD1	TGCGCCAGCAGCTTGATCGGGACAGGGCGTGGCTACACCTTC	CASSLIGTGRGYTF
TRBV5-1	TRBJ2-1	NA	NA	TGCGCCAGCAGCCAGGCTAAGGGCTACAATGAGCAGTTCTTC	CASSQAKGYNEQFF
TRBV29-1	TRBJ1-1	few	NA	TGCAGCGTTGAAGAAGGAGGGGGTCGTGAAGCTTTCTTT	CSVEEGGGREAFF
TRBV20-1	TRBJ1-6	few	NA	TGCAGTGCTAGAGCTGGAAATTCACCCCTCCACTTT	CSARAGNSPLHF
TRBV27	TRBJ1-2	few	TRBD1	TGTGCCAGCAGTTTATCGCCTCCTGACAGGGGTAGAGGGTACACCTTC	CASSLSPPDRGRGYTF
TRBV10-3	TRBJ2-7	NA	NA	TGTGCCATCAGTGAGTCGGCGGCCCCGGGAGCCGAGCAGTACTTC	CAISESAAPGAEQYF
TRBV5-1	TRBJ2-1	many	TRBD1	TGCGCCAGCAGACAAGACAGGGGGCTACACAATGAGCAGTTCTTC	CASRQDRGLHNEQFF
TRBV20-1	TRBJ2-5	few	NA	TGCAGTGCTCTCCACCTTAGGGTCCAAGAGACCCAGTACTTC	CSALHLRVQETQYF
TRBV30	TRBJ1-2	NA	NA	TGTGCCTGGAGCAGTACCGGGACACGGTATGGCTACACCTTC	CAWSSTGTRYGYTF
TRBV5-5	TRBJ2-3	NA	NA	TGTGCCAGTAGCTTACCCGCAGGGACAGATACGCAGTATTTT	CASSLPAGTDTQYF
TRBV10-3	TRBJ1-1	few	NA	TGTGCCATCTCCCCCCGAGGCGGGGAGGCCACTGAAGCTTTCTTT	CAISPRGGEATEAFF
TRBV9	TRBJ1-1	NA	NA	TGTGCCAGCAGCGTAGGAGCAAGCAACACTGAAGCTTTCTTT	CASSVGASNTEAFF
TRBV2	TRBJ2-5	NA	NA	TGTGCCAGCAGTTCCTCGATGGGCCAGTACTTC	CASSSSMGQYF
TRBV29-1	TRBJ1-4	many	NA	TGCAGCGTGGAAAGGGCAGGGACACTGTTTTTT	CSVERAGTLFF
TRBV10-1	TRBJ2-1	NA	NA	TGCGCCAGCAGTGAGTCGAATATGGCCTACAATGAGCAGTTCTTC	CASSESNMAYNEQFF
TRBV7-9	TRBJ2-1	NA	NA	TGTGCCAGCAGCTTAGTAAGTGGTGGACTTAACAATGAGCAGTTCTTC	CASSLVSGGLNNEQFF
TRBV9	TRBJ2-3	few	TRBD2	TGTGCCAGCGGCTTAGCGGGGGGGCCGGATACGCAGTATTTT	CASGLAGGPDTQYF
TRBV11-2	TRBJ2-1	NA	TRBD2	TGTGCCAGCAGCACCAATGGGGCGGGAGTCTACAATGAGCAGTTCTTC	CASSTNGAGVYNEQFF
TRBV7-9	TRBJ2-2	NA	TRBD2	TGTGCCAGCATCCTGACTAGCGGGGACACCGGGGAGCTGTTTTTT	CASILTSGDTGELFF
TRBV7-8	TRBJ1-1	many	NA	TGTGCCAGCAGCTTAGGCGGGTTTGACACTGAAGCTTTCTTT	CASSLGGFDTEAFF
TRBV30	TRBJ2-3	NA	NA	TGTGCCTGGAGTGTACCCCCCCGTAGCACAGATACGCAGTATTTT	CAWSVPPRSTDTQYF
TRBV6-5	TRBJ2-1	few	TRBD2	TGTGCCAGCAGTTCCACCCCTCCGGGACTAGCGGGACGTAATGAGCAGTTCTTC	CASSSTPPGLAGRNEQFF
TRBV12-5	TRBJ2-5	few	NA	TGTGCTAGTGGCCTCCAACAGGAGACCCAGTACTTC	CASGLQQETQYF
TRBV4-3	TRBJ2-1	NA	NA	TGCGCCAGCAGCCAAGAGCGGTACACCTACAATGAGCAGTTCTTC	CASSQERYTYNEQFF
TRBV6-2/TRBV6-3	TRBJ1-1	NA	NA	TGTGCCAGCAGTTACTCTTGGGAATTTGAAGCTTTCTTT	CASSYSWEFEAFF
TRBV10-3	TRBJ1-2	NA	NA	TGTGCCATCAGTGAGTCCTCAGGGGTCGCGGGGTATGGCTACACCTTC	CAISESSGVAGYGYTF
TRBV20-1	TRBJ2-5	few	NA	TGCAGTGCTAGTACTTCTAGCGATCAAGAGACCCAGTACTTC	CSASTSSDQETQYF
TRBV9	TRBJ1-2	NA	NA	TGTGCCAGCGGGCCCCCTGGGGGCTACACCTTC	CASGPPGGYTF
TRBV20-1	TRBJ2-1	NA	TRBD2	TGCAGTCCTAGCGGGGGGGCCGGTAATGAGCAGTTCTTC	CSPSGGAGNEQFF
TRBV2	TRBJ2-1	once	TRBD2	TGTGCCAGCAGTCCCCTTCGAGCGGGGGCCCTCTACAATGAGCAGTTCTTC	CASSPLRAGALYNEQFF
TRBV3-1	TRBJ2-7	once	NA	TGTGCCAGTTCTAGACAGCAAACCTACGAGCAGTACTTC	CASSRQQTYEQYF
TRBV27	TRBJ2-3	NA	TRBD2	TGTGCCAGCAGTTTATCGAGGTTAGCGGGAGGTCCGCAGTATTTT	CASSLSRLAGGPQYF
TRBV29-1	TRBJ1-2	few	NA	TGCAGCGTTGCGACAGGCGGAGGCTACACCTTC	CSVATGGGYTF
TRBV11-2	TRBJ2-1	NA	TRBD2	TGTGCCAGCAGACGAGCGGGAGTGGGTAGCAATGAGCAGTTCTTC	CASRRAGVGSNEQFF
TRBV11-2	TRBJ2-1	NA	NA	TGTGCCAGCAGCTCTCTGAGGTTGTCGGACAATGAGCAGTTCTTC	CASSSLRLSDNEQFF
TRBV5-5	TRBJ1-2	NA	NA	TGTGCCAGCAGCTTGGGGTTGGGGATTAACTATGGCTACACCTTC	CASSLGLGINYGYTF
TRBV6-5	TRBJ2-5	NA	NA	TGTGCCAGCAGATACAGGGGGGGGCAAGAGACCCAGTACTTC	CASRYRGGQETQYF
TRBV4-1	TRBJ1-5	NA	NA	TGCGCCAGCAGCCAAGATAGACAGAATAGCAATCAGCCCCAGCATTTT	CASSQDRQNSNQPQHF
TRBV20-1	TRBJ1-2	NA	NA	TGCAGTGCTAATCAAGGGGGAACATATGGCTACACCTTC	CSANQGGTYGYTF
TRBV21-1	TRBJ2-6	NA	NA	TGTGCCAGCATCTCCCAGGGGAGCTCTGGGGCCAACGTCCTGACTTTC	CASISQGSSGANVLTF
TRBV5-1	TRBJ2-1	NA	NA	TGCGCCAGCAGCTTTTCGAGTTTTGATGAGCAGTTCTTC	CASSFSSFDEQFF
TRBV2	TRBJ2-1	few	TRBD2	TGTGCCAGCAGGGAGACTAGCGGGGATTCCTACAATGAGCAGTTCTTC	CASRETSGDSYNEQFF